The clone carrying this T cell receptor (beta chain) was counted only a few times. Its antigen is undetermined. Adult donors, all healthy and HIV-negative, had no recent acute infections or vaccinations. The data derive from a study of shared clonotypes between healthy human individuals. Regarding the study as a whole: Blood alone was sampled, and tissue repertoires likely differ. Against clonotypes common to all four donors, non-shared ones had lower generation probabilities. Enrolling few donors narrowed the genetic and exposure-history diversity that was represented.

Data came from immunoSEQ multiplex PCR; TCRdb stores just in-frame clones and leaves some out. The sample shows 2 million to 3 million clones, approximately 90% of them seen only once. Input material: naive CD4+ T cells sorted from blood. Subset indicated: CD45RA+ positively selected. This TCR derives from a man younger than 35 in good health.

The CDR3 DNA reads TGTGCCACAATACAGGGACCGAACACTGAAGCTTTCTTT. It codes for CATIQGPNTEAFF. This chain connects TRBV28 to TRBJ1-1, with D perhaps matching TRBD1 (6 bases). Germline assignment: CDR1 MDHEN and CDR2 SYDVKM. V dropped 10 bases and J dropped 1 base, with 13 bases sitting between them. The CDR3 covers 13 residues.